These 28 T cell receptor beta chains share one sample of origin, sequenced in a study of blood T cell repertoires in COVID-19. Clones were sequenced by immunoSEQ multiplex PCR, and TCRdb holds only the in-frame ones, with some missing. The sample has 200,000 to 250,000 clones, 75% to 90% seen once. The material sequenced was PBMCs or T cells enriched from blood (not recorded which). The source of these receptors is a man aged 35 to 55 who had recovered from COVID-19.

The chain uses TRBV7-2 and TRBJ2-4; a weak D match, TRBD1 (5 bases). V was shortened by 3 bases and J by 3 bases, with 15 bases between the two germline ends. The CDR3 contains 16 residues. The germline V gene encodes CDR1 SGHTA and CDR2 FQGNSA. The CDR3 here is CASSFQGIGHKNIQYF. Written as DNA, the CDR3 is TGTGCCAGCAGCTTTCAGGGAATAGGGCACAAAAACATTCAGTACTTC.

The sample holds a few counts of this clone. The chain joins TRBV7-9 to TRBJ1-2, with no clear D. CDR3 length: 12 amino acids. Per germline, CDR1 SEHNR and CDR2 FQNEAQ (reference sequence). V lost 3 bases and J 7 bases, leaving 9 bases between the germline ends. The CDR3: CASSFLSGGYTF. CDR3 bases: TGTGCCAGCAGCTTCCTCAGCGGTGGCTACACCTTC.

The chain combines TRBV3-1 (or the pseudogene TRBV3-2) with TRBJ1-3; a possible D gene is TRBD1 (5 bases). The CDR3 length is 16 residues. CDR1 and CDR2 from the germline V gene are LGHDT and YNNKEL (reference sequence). V shed 6 bases and J shed 0 bases, with 15 bases lying between them. The CDR3 spells CASRDTGRASGNTIYF. CDR3 nucleotides: TGTGCCAGCAGGGACACGGGCCGAGCCTCTGGAAACACCATATATTTT.

The chain joins TRBV30 to TRBJ1-1, with a possible D match to TRBD1 (6 bases). Trimming took 4 bases from V and 6 from J, leaving 12 bases between them. This CDR3 region has 12 residues. Germline-derived CDR1 and CDR2 are GTSNPN and SVGIG (reference sequence). CDR3 sequence: CAWKRGRAEAFF. The CDR3 DNA sequence: TGTGCCTGGAAGCGGGGGCGGGCTGAAGCTTTCTTT.

This clone was seen more than once but under ten times. V gene TRBV3-1 (or the pseudogene TRBV3-2) combines with J gene TRBJ2-1; 7 nucleotides line up with TRBD2. CDR1 is LGHDT, CDR2 YNNKEL, per germline (reference sequence). This CDR3 is built from 12 residues. V gave up 8 bases and J gave up 3 bases; unmatched junction bases: 1. The CDR3 is CASGGSYNEQFF. CDR3 in DNA: TGTGCCAGCGGCGGGAGCTACAATGAGCAGTTCTTC.

The V call is TRBV6-5, the J call TRBJ1-2; 7 bases agree with TRBD1. Germline-derived CDR1 and CDR2 are MNHEY and SVGAGI. Trimming removed 2 bases from V and 6 bases from J; junction bases left unmatched: 12. There are 16 residues in the CDR3. The CDR3 is CASSYPPIGGIHGYTF. CDR3 in DNA: TGTGCCAGCAGTTACCCGCCTATAGGGGGCATCCATGGCTACACCTTC.

This clone was detected only a few times. The chain joins TRBV4-1 to TRBJ2-7; maybe TRBD2 (6 bases). This CDR3 region has 16 residues. Germline loops: CDR1 MGHRA, CDR2 YSYEKL. V was shortened by 4 bases and J by 1 base, with 17 bases between the two germline ends. This CDR3 reads CASSPPGGVMSYEQYF. Here the CDR3 DNA reads TGCGCCAGCAGCCCCCCTGGCGGGGTAATGTCCTACGAGCAGTACTTC.

The rearrangement joins TRBV6-5 to TRBJ1-1; 8 positions agree with TRBD1. J was trimmed by 2 bases and V by 6 bases; bases with no gene match: 5. CDR3 length: 14 amino acids. The germline gives CDR1 MNHEY, CDR2 SVGAGI. The CDR3 here is CASRRDRGNTEAFF. For the CDR3, the DNA is TGTGCCAGCAGACGCGACAGGGGTAACACTGAAGCTTTCTTT.

The chain is built from TRBV5-5 and TRBJ2-1, with 7 bases matching TRBD1. Trimming took 1 base from V and 0 from J; bases not matched to a gene: 13. This CDR3 has 19 amino acids. Germline CDR1 reads SGHKS; CDR2 reads YYEKEE (reference sequence). Here the CDR3 reads CASSLFMRHDRASYNEQFF. The DNA for the CDR3 is TGTGCCAGCAGCTTGTTTATGCGTCACGACAGGGCCTCCTACAATGAGCAGTTCTTC.

On this clone itself: One end of the junction varies from germline; a read error may be responsible. The gene calls are TRBV6-5 and TRBJ1-1; 8 nucleotides align to TRBD1. This CDR3 spans 15 amino acids. The germline V gene has CDR1 MNHEY and CDR2 SVGAGI. CDR3: CAGSTRQGMNTEAFF. The DNA of the CDR3 is TGTGCCGGCAGTACCCGACAGGGGATGAACACTGAAGCTTTCTTT.

The chain couples TRBV30 to TRBJ2-5; TRBD2 agrees at 8 bases. The V gene's germline CDR1 is GTSNPN and CDR2 SVGIG (reference sequence). The CDR3 is 13 residues long. V lost 6 bases and J lost 2; bases outside the gene matches: 5. The CDR3 DNA follows: TGTGCCTGCAATGAGCGGGGGCAAGAGACCCAGTACTTC. Its protein product is CACNERGQETQYF.

The chain uses TRBV5-1 and TRBJ1-3; 9 nucleotides align to TRBD1. The length of the CDR3 is 16 residues. V shed 4 bases, J shed 4 bases, and the junction held 9 bases outside the gene matches. Germline V gene lookup returns CDR1 SGHRS and CDR2 YFSETQ. CDR3: CASSRAGTGSGNTIYF. Here the CDR3 DNA reads TGCGCCAGCAGCCGAGCCGGGACAGGGAGCGGAAACACCATATATTTT.

This clone appeared a single time. The gene calls are TRBV3-1 (or the pseudogene TRBV3-2) and TRBJ1-1; no definite D call. V was cut by 3 bases and J by 5 bases, with 19 bases left in between. CDR1 is LGHDT, CDR2 YNNKEL, per germline (reference sequence). This CDR3 has 16 amino acids. CDR3 sequence reads: CASSHSSGRGRTEAFF. The CDR3 DNA sequence: TGTGCCAGCAGCCATAGTTCCGGGAGAGGAAGGACTGAAGCTTTCTTT.

The genes are TRBV27 and TRBJ1-6; TRBD1 is a possible D gene (5 bases). This CDR3 is built from 14 residues. The germline V and J ends were trimmed by 6 bases and 5 bases, with 11 bases remaining between them. The V gene's germline CDR1 is MNHEY and CDR2 SMNVEV (reference sequence). The CDR3 protein is CASRQGGDNSPLHF. CDR3 coding DNA: TGTGCCAGCAGGCAGGGTGGAGATAATTCACCCCTCCACTTT.

J is TRBJ1-5 and V is TRBV5-1; a weak D match, TRBD1 (5 bases). The V gene's germline CDR1 is SGHRS and CDR2 YFSETQ. Trimming took 4 bases from V and 4 from J, leaving 12 bases between them. The CDR3 contains 14 residues. In DNA, the CDR3 is TGCGCCAGCAGCGTGGGAGGACAAAATCAGCCCCAGCATTTT. Translated, it gives CASSVGGQNQPQHF.

At least ten counts were recorded for this clone. The J gene is TRBJ2-2, the V gene TRBV9; 8 bases map to TRBD2. The J segment lost 5 bases and the V segment lost 0 bases, leaving 12 bases of the junction unmatched. The germline V gene encodes CDR1 SGDLS and CDR2 YYNGEE. CDR3 size: 18 residues. The CDR3 region is CASSVAGAGVGGTGELFF. DNA for the CDR3: TGTGCCAGCAGCGTAGCCGGAGCGGGAGTGGGGGGGACCGGGGAGCTGTTTTTT. Drawing the rest from reference TRBV9 and TRBJ2-2, the complete variable domain is DSGVTQTPKHLITATGQRVTLRCSPRSGDLSVYWYQQSLDQGLQFLIQYYNGEERAKGNILERFSAQQFPDLHSELNLSSLELGDSALYFCASSVAGAGVGGTGELFFGEGSRLTVL.

The V and J genes are TRBV18 and TRBJ1-2, with D tentatively TRBD1 (5 bases). Germline V gene lookup returns CDR1 KGHSH and CDR2 LQKENI. The CDR3 totals 15 residues. V was clipped by 4 bases and J by 0 bases, with 12 bases between them. CDR3 sequence reads: CASSRLDNSNYGYTF. The CDR3 DNA reads as TGTGCCAGCTCACGTCTGGACAACTCTAACTATGGCTACACCTTC.

V and J are TRBV18 and TRBJ2-1, with D maybe TRBD1 (5 bases). V gave up 5 bases and J gave up 4 bases, with 12 bases separating them. The CDR3 totals 14 residues. The germline V gene has CDR1 KGHSH and CDR2 LQKENI. CDR3 coding DNA: TGTGCCAGCTCAAGGCAGGGAATGTACAATGAGCAGTTCTTC. This encodes CASSRQGMYNEQFF.

V gene TRBV2 combines with J gene TRBJ2-7, with TRBD2 matching over 9 bases. Unmatched junction bases numbered 6, after V lost 6 bases and J lost 3 bases. The CDR3 sequence is 14 residues long. The germline V gene encodes CDR1 SNHLY and CDR2 FYNNEI. The DNA for the CDR3 is TGTGCCAGCAGCCTAGCGGGATTTCGCTACGAGCAGTACTTC. Translating it yields CASSLAGFRYEQYF.

The chain combines TRBV6-5 with TRBJ2-1; TRBD1 matches 11 bases. CDR3 length: 16 amino acids. The V segment lost 4 bases and the J segment 3 bases; nucleotides outside the gene matches: 5. The V gene's germline CDR1 is MNHEY and CDR2 SVGAGI. CDR3 DNA sequence: TGTGCCAGCAGTTCCGGGGGACAGGGGGGCTACAATGAGCAGTTCTTC. Translating it yields CASSSGGQGGYNEQFF.

This clone has just a few counts. The gene calls are TRBV12-3 or TRBV12-4 and TRBJ2-1, with 8 bases that match TRBD2. CDR3 length: 13 residues. Losses at the gene ends were 3 bases for V and 15 bases for J; bases not matched to a gene: 10. CDR3 loop: CASSFYDGRALFF. CDR3 bases: TGTGCCAGCAGTTTTTATGACGGGAGGGCCTTGTTCTTC.

The chain combines TRBV11-2 with TRBJ2-2; D not resolved. The CDR3 extends over 17 amino acids. Per the germline V gene, CDR1 is SGHAT and CDR2 is FQNNGV. V shed 5 bases and J shed 1 base, with 17 bases lying between them. DNA for the CDR3: TGTGCCAGCAGCCCGCGAAGAGATAGAGTGAACACCGGGGAGCTGTTTTTT. Translating gives CASSPRRDRVNTGELFF.

The J gene is TRBJ2-7, the V gene TRBV2, with 10 bases fitting TRBD2. Germline loops: CDR1 SNHLY, CDR2 FYNNEI. The CDR3 has 15 residues. V lost 4 bases, J lost 2 bases, and 5 bases stayed unmatched. CDR3 sequence: CASSGTSGNPYEQYF. The CDR3 DNA sequence: TGTGCCAGCAGTGGAACTAGCGGGAACCCCTACGAGCAGTACTTC.

This chain joins TRBV19 and TRBJ1-2; 7 bases are a match to TRBD1. V lost 2 bases, J lost 2 bases, and 11 bases stayed unmatched. CDR3 length: 17 amino acids. Looked up from germline, CDR1 is LNHDA and CDR2 is SQIVND (reference sequence). Here the CDR3 DNA reads TGTGCCAGTAGTATAAGGTTGGAGACAGGGATCAACTATGGCTACACCTTC. It encodes CASSIRLETGINYGYTF.

J is TRBJ2-1 and V is TRBV18, with unresolved D. The CDR3 has 13 residues. Germline CDR1 KGHSH, CDR2 LQKENI. Trimming removed 3 bases at V and 4 bases at J, with 7 bases between. The DNA for the CDR3 is TGTGCCAGCTCACCCCAAAATTACAATGAGCAGTTCTTC. This encodes CASSPQNYNEQFF.

This clone was detected only a few times. The V gene is TRBV5-4, the J gene TRBJ1-2; TRBD1 aligns across 9 bases. This CDR3 region has 14 residues. Trimming took 2 bases from V and 6 from J; bases not matched to a gene: 5. The V gene's germline CDR1 is SGHNT and CDR2 YYREEE (reference sequence). The CDR3 loop is CASSFSGQGNGYTF. For the CDR3, the DNA is TGTGCCAGCAGCTTCTCAGGACAGGGGAATGGCTACACCTTC. Complete variable domain (other parts from reference TRBV5-4 and TRBJ1-2): ETGVTQSPTHLIKTRGQQVTLRCSSQSGHNTVSWYQQALGQGPQFIFQYYREEENGRGNFPPRFSGLQFPNYSSELNVNALELDDSALYLCASSFSGQGNGYTFGSGTRLTVV.

V gene TRBV5-1 combines with J gene TRBJ1-2, with 7 bases lining up with TRBD1. J gave up 4 bases and V 4 bases, and 7 bases lay outside the gene matches. This CDR3 contains 14 residues. Germline assignment: CDR1 SGHRS and CDR2 YFSETQ. This CDR3 is CASSQGQPGYGYTF. The DNA for the CDR3 is TGCGCCAGCAGCCAGGGACAGCCCGGCTATGGCTACACCTTC.

The rearrangement links TRBV4-1 to TRBJ1-3, with D perhaps TRBD1 (6 bases). This CDR3 is 15 amino acids long. V lost 1 base, J lost 8 bases, and 15 bases lay in between. Per germline, CDR1 MGHRA and CDR2 YSYEKL. In nucleotides, the CDR3 is TGCGCCAGCAGCCAAGTTAACGCGGGGGGGCACACCATATATTTT. This translates into CASSQVNAGGHTIYF.